This note documents a single T cell receptor (beta chain) sequence. This specimen belongs to a study of blood T cell repertoires in COVID-19. The wider study: The samples span acute and convalescent COVID-19 from the United States, Italy and Spain.

Data came from immunoSEQ multiplex PCR; TCRdb stores just in-frame clones and leaves some out. The sample carries approximately 310,000 clones, approximately 83% recorded once. Germline CDR1 reads GTSNPN; CDR2 reads SVGIG (reference sequence). CDR3 length: 17 residues. The V segment lost 2 bases and the J segment 4 bases; nucleotides outside the gene matches: 11. Participants, about 18 to 90 years old, spanned 25 or so US areas. Each participant's cohort was designated according to participant-reported clinical history. Among Cohort 3 donors, those recovered had two negative PCRs, clearance, or symptom resolution.

This TCR derives from a man younger than 45 who had recovered from COVID-19. The V and J genes are TRBV30 and TRBJ2-3; 11 nucleotides line up with TRBD1. Material for sequencing was PBMCs or T cells enriched from blood (not recorded which). CDR3 DNA sequence: TGTGCCTGGAGTCTAGGACAGGGGGCCCTCGGGTCAGATACGCAGTATTTT. This encodes CAWSLGQGALGSDTQYF. Together with reference TRBV30 and TRBJ2-3, the CDR3 gives the full variable domain: SQTIHQWPATLVQPVGSPLSLECTVEGTSNPNLYWYRQAAGRGLQLLFYSVGIGQISSEVPQNLSASRPQDRQFILSSKKLLLSDSGFYLCAWSLGQGALGSDTQYFGPGTRLTVL.